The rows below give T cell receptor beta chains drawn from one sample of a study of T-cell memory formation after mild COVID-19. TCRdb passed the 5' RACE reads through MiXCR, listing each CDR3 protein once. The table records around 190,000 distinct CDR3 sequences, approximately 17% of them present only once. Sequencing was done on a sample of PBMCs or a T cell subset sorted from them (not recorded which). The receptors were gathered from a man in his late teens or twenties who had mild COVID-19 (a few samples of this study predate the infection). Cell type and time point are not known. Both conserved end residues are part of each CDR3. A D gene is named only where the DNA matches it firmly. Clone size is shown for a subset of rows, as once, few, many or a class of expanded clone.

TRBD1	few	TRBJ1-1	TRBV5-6	CASSFKGALEAFF	TGTGCCAGCAGCTTTAAGGGGGCCCTTGAAGCTTTCTTT
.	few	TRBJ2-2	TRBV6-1	CASSEAEPVVGELFF	TGTGCCAGCAGTGAAGCGGAACCAGTTGTCGGGGAGCTGTTTTTT
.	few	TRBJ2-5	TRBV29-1	CSVEAQGKETQYF	TGCAGCGTTGAAGCCCAAGGGAAAGAGACCCAGTACTTC
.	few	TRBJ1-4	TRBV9	CASSVDATNEKLFF	TGTGCCAGCAGCGTGGATGCAACTAATGAAAAACTGTTTTTT
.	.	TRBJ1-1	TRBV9	CASSVEGVSTEAFF	TGTGCCAGCAGCGTAGAGGGGGTTTCCACTGAAGCTTTCTTT
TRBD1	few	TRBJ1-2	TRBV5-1	CASSFAGGLYGYTF	TGCGCCAGCAGCTTTGCAGGGGGCCTCTATGGCTACACCTTC
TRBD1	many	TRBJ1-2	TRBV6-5	CASSTTGTGEGPYTF	TGTGCCAGCAGCACCACCGGGACAGGGGAAGGACCTTACACCTTC
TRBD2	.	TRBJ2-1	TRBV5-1	CASQLLTSGGYNEQFF	TGCGCCAGCCAGTTACTTACTAGCGGGGGATACAATGAGCAGTTCTTC
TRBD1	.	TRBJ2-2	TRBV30	CAWSMGTGGVTGELFF	TGTGCCTGGAGTATGGGGACAGGGGGTGTCACCGGGGAGCTGTTTTTT
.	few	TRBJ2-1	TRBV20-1	CSARGTAYNEQFF	TGCAGTGCTAGAGGGACAGCATACAATGAGCAGTTCTTC
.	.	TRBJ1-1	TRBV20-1	CSAGQPNTEAFF	TGCAGTGCTGGACAGCCGAACACTGAAGCTTTCTTT
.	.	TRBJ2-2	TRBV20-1	CSARFRGTYTGELFF	TGCAGTGCTAGATTCCGGGGTACATACACCGGGGAGCTGTTTTTT
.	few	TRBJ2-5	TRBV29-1	CSVRGDGETQYF	TGCAGCGTCCGTGGGGATGGAGAGACCCAGTACTTC
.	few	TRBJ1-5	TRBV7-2	CASNQGGGNQPQHF	TGTGCCAGCAATCAAGGAGGAGGCAATCAGCCCCAGCATTTT
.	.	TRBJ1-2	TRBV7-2	CASSLEGPNYGYTF	TGTGCCAGCAGCTTAGAGGGACCCAACTATGGCTACACCTTC
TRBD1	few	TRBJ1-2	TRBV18	CASSPDRDGYTF	TGTGCCAGCTCACCAGACAGGGATGGCTACACCTTC
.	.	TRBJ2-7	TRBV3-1	CATPFYEQYF	TGTGCCACCCCTTTCTACGAGCAGTACTTC
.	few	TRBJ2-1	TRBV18	CASSPPTRSYNEQFF	TGTGCCAGCTCACCCCCGACGCGCTCCTACAATGAGCAGTTCTTC
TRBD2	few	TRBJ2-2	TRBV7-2	CASSLFSGGVGELFF	TGTGCCAGCAGCTTGTTTAGCGGGGGGGTCGGGGAGCTGTTTTTT
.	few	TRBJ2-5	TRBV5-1	CASSLGQPQETQYF	TGCGCCAGCAGCTTAGGACAGCCCCAAGAGACCCAGTACTTC
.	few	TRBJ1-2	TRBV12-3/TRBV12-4	CASSLGTHDIYGYTF	TGTGCCAGCAGTTTAGGTACACACGATATCTATGGCTACACCTTC
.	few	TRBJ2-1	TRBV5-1	CASSLEANEQFF	TGCGCCAGCAGCTTGGAGGCGAATGAGCAGTTCTTC
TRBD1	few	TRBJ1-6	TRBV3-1	CASSQSTGSMSPLHF	TGTGCCAGCAGCCAGTCGACAGGGTCTATGTCACCCCTCCACTTT
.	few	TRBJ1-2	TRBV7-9	CASSLDISSSTF	TGTGCCAGCAGCTTAGATATCAGTTCGTCAACCTTC
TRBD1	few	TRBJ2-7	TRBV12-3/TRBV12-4	CARGWDRAYEQYF	TGTGCAAGGGGGTGGGACAGAGCCTACGAGCAGTACTTC
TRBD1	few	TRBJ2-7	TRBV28	CASKGQGYEQYF	TGTGCCAGCAAGGGACAGGGCTACGAGCAGTACTTC
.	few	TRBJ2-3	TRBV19	CASSRSPGPLGDTQYF	TGTGCCAGTAGTCGCTCACCGGGGCCCTTAGGAGATACGCAGTATTTT
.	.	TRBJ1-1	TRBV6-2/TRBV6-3	CASSYRRENTEAFF	TGTGCCAGCAGTTACCGACGGGAGAACACTGAAGCTTTCTTT
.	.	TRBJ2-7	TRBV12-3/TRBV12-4	CASSLGQDRQYF	TGTGCCAGCAGTTTAGGCCAGGACCGGCAGTACTTC
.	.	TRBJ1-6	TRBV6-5	CASSYSMDPRRDSPLHF	TGTGCCAGCAGTTACTCGATGGATCCCCGCCGGGATTCACCCCTCCACTTT
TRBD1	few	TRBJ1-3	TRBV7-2	CASTPDRGSGNTIYF	TGTGCCAGCACCCCGGACAGGGGCTCTGGAAACACCATATATTTT
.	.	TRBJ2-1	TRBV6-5	CASSYETSYNEQFF	TGTGCCAGCAGTTACGAAACGTCCTACAATGAGCAGTTCTTC
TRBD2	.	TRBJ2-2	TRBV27	CASSFLRGAYTGELFF	TGTGCCAGCAGTTTTTTGCGGGGGGCCTACACCGGGGAGCTGTTTTTT
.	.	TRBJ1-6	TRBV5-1	CASSLSGRESPLHF	TGCGCCAGCAGCTTGTCAGGCAGGGAATCACCCCTCCACTTT
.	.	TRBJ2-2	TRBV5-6	CASTRPDTGELFF	TGTGCCAGCACTAGACCGGACACCGGGGAGCTGTTTTTT
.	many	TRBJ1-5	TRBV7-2	CASSKGAGGQPQHF	TGTGCCAGCAGCAAGGGAGCCGGTGGCCAGCCCCAGCATTTT
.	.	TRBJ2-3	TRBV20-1	CSPFGRGNTQYF	TGCAGCCCCTTTGGCAGGGGAAATACGCAGTATTTT
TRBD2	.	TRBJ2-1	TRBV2	CASSEGASPGGEQFF	TGTGCCAGCAGTGAAGGGGCTAGCCCGGGGGGTGAGCAGTTCTTC
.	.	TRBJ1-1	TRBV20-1	CSASRMRTEAFF	TGCAGTGCTAGCAGGATGCGCACTGAAGCTTTCTTT
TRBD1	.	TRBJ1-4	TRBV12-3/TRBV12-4	CASSPGTDEKLFF	TGTGCCAGCAGCCCCGGGACAGATGAAAAACTGTTTTTT
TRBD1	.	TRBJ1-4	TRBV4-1	CASSQDPWTGGRTNEKLFF	TGCGCCAGCAGCCAAGATCCCTGGACAGGGGGCAGGACTAATGAAAAACTGTTTTTT
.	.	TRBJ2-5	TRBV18	CASSPSEETQYF	TGTGCCAGCTCACCATCTGAGGAGACCCAGTACTTC
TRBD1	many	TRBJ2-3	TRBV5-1	CASSFGQDTDTQYF	TGCGCCAGCAGCTTTGGACAGGACACAGATACGCAGTATTTT
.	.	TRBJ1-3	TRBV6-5	CASSYGGTGNTIYF	TGTGCCAGCAGTTACGGGGGTACTGGAAACACCATATATTTT
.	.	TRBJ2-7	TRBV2	CASSEAHSYEQYF	TGTGCCAGCAGTGAAGCGCACTCCTACGAGCAGTACTTC
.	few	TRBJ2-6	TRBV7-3	CASSSDGAPGANVLTF	TGTGCCAGCAGTTCCGATGGGGCTCCGGGGGCCAACGTCCTGACTTTC
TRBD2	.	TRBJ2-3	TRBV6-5	CASSYVAGGRIKGRDTQYF	TGTGCCAGCAGTTACGTGGCGGGGGGGCGAATAAAGGGCCGAGATACGCAGTATTTT
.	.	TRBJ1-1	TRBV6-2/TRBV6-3	CASSERPGVAEAFF	TGTGCCAGCAGCGAACGTCCCGGGGTTGCTGAAGCTTTCTTT
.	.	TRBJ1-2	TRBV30	CAWSDTGRGSGYTF	TGTGCCTGGAGTGACACAGGTCGGGGAAGTGGCTACACCTTC
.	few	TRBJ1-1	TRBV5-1	CASSLITGSMTEAFF	TGCGCCAGCAGCTTGATCACAGGGTCTATGACTGAAGCTTTCTTT
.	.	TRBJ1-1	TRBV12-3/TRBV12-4	CASSFGQAKHFF	TGTGCCAGCAGTTTCGGGCAGGCCAAACATTTCTTT
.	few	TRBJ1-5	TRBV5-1	CASRRDLGEQPQHF	TGCGCCAGCAGGCGGGATCTGGGAGAGCAGCCCCAGCATTTT
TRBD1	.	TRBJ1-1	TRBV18	CASSPGTGEGSNTEAFF	TGTGCCAGCTCACCGGGGACAGGGGAAGGATCGAACACTGAAGCTTTCTTT